These 28 T cell receptor beta chains were all obtained from the same sample, sequenced in a study of T cell responses to AZD1222 COVID-19 vaccine. Some clones are missing from TCRdb's copy, which holds only in-frame ones; the method was immunoSEQ multiplex PCR. Here the sample spans some 150,000 clones, roughly 88% being singletons. Sequenced material: peripheral blood, taken on day 0 of AZD1222 vaccination. These TCRs come from an adult in good health.

This chain uses TRBV4-3 with TRBJ1-2; the D is unclear. Trimming cost V 1 base and J 4 bases, with 16 bases left between them. The CDR3 totals 16 residues. Germline CDR1 is LGHNA and CDR2 is YSLEER. CDR3 loop: CASSQGILGDLYGYTF. CDR3 sequence (DNA): TGCGCCAGCAGCCAAGGCATCCTGGGTGACCTCTATGGCTACACCTTC.

The chain has TRBV7-3 and TRBJ2-3; TRBD1 is a possible D gene (7 bases). Germline CDR1 and CDR2: SGHTA and FQGTGA. Trimming stripped 5 bases from V and 8 bases from J, with 14 bases between. The CDR3 contains 13 residues. The CDR3 region has the DNA TGTGCCAGCAGCCCTAGACAGGGAGGTACGCAGTATTTT. The encoded protein is CASSPRQGGTQYF. Combining the CDR3 with reference TRBV7-3 and TRBJ2-3 gives the whole variable domain GAGVSQTPSNKVTEKGKYVELRCDPISGHTALYWYRQSLGQGPEFLIYFQGTGAADDSGLPNDRFFAVRPEGSVSTLKIQRTERGDSAVYLCASSPRQGGTQYFGPGTRLTVL.

The V gene is TRBV9, the J gene TRBJ1-1; perhaps TRBD1 as D (5 bases). CDR3 length: 15 amino acids. V lost 6 bases and J lost 5, with 20 bases in between. Germline V lookup: CDR1 SGDLS, CDR2 YYNGEE. CDR3 nucleotide sequence: TGTGCCAGCAACCTTGGGGGGTGGGAGAAAACTGAAGCTTTCTTT. Encoded protein: CASNLGGWEKTEAFF.

This clone was recorded once. As DNA, the CDR3 is TGTGCCAGCAGCGACGAGCGCGGCAATGAGCAGTTCTTC. Translating gives CASSDERGNEQFF. V and J are TRBV9 and TRBJ2-1, with unresolved D. CDR1 SGDLS and CDR2 YYNGEE come from the germline V gene. The CDR3 contains 13 residues. With 3 bases removed from V and 6 bases from J, the gap between germline ends came to 10 bases.

CDR3 coding DNA: TGTGCCAGCAGCCACGATGTCCCTTCAGGGGCCACCTGGCCAATGAACACTGAAGCTTTCTTT. This codes for CASSHDVPSGATWPMNTEAFF. The V gene is TRBV6-6, the J gene TRBJ1-1; D might be TRBD1 (6 bases). Per germline, CDR1 MNHNY and CDR2 SVGAGI (reference sequence). The CDR3 is 21 amino acids. V gave up 6 bases and J gave up 0 bases, with 32 bases separating them.

V gene TRBV11-1 combines with J gene TRBJ2-1; D is possibly TRBD2 (6 bases). The V gene's germline CDR1 is SGHAT and CDR2 FQDESV (reference sequence). CDR3 length equals 15 residues. Between the trimmed V and J ends, which lost 1 base and 5 bases, there was a span of 12 bases. CDR3 sequence reads: CASSLGRDSNNEQFF. The CDR3 nucleotides are TGTGCCAGCAGCTTAGGGAGGGACTCTAACAATGAGCAGTTCTTC.

The chain recombines TRBV3-1 (or the pseudogene TRBV3-2) with TRBJ1-1, with TRBD1 matching 7 bases. Germline trimming cut 4 bases from V and 1 base from J; bases unmatched to any gene: 3. Germline V lookup: CDR1 LGHDT, CDR2 YNNKEL (reference sequence). CDR3 length: 14 amino acids. In DNA form, the CDR3 reads TGTGCCAGCAGCCGACAGGGTTGGAACACTGAAGCTTTCTTT. The encoded protein is CASSRQGWNTEAFF.

The V and J genes are TRBV4-3 and TRBJ2-1; 10 bases map to TRBD2. CDR3 length equals 16 residues. Germline trimming cut 0 bases from V and 9 bases from J; bases unmatched to any gene: 8. Germline assignment: CDR1 LGHNA and CDR2 YSLEER. CDR3 sequence: CASSQDEASGGGEQFF. CDR3 coding DNA: TGCGCCAGCAGCCAAGATGAGGCTAGCGGGGGTGGTGAGCAGTTCTTC.

The chain employs TRBV5-5 and TRBJ1-4; D gene unclear. The CDR3 is made up of 16 amino acids. V lost 4 bases, J lost 0 bases, and 13 bases lay in between. Germline V gene lookup returns CDR1 SGHKS and CDR2 YYEKEE (reference sequence). This CDR3 is CASSNPDPATNEKLFF. CDR3 nucleotides: TGTGCCAGCAGCAACCCGGATCCAGCAACTAATGAAAAACTGTTTTTT.

This sequence joins TRBV19 and TRBJ2-6, with D perhaps TRBD2 (6 bases). The V gene's germline CDR1 is LNHDA and CDR2 SQIVND (reference sequence). This CDR3 spans 16 amino acids. The V and J ends lost 1 base and 4 bases respectively, with 11 bases between them. CDR3: CASSIGGGAGANVLTF. Here the CDR3 DNA reads TGTGCCAGTAGTATAGGAGGAGGGGCCGGGGCCAACGTCCTGACTTTC. Filled out from reference TRBV19 and TRBJ2-6, the complete variable domain reads DGGITQSPKYLFRKEGQNVTLSCEQNLNHDAMYWYRQDPGQGLRLIYYSQIVNDFQKGDIAEGYSVSREKKESFPLTVTSAQKNPTAFYLCASSIGGGAGANVLTFGAGSRLTVL.

CDR3 bases: TGTGCCATCACCCCGGGGACTAGCGGCGATGAGCAGTTCTTC. It yields the protein CAITPGTSGDEQFF. The rearrangement uses TRBV10-3 and TRBJ2-1; 11 nucleotides match TRBD2. V gave up 7 bases and J gave up 8 bases; unmatched junction bases: 7. CDR1 is ENHRY, CDR2 SYGVKD, per germline. The CDR3 totals 14 residues.

The chain combines TRBV7-2 with TRBJ1-2; D gene ambiguous. The V gene lost 5 bases and the J gene lost 5 bases, with 12 bases spanning the gap. Germline values: CDR1 SGHTA, CDR2 FQGNSA. The CDR3 runs to 13 residues. The CDR3 loop is CASSKARLYGYTF. DNA for the CDR3: TGTGCCAGCAGCAAGGCGCGGCTATATGGCTACACCTTC.

This clone came up once. One end of the junction is discordant with germline, which a read error may explain. The chain links TRBV28 to TRBJ1-1; D remains unclear. Germline values: CDR1 MDHEN, CDR2 SYDVKM. This CDR3 contains 14 residues. The CDR3 bases are TGTGCCAGCAGGGGAATCGGGCTGAACGCTGAAGCTTTCTTT. The encoded protein is CASRGIGLNAEAFF. Full variable domain (remainder filled in from reference TRBV28 and TRBJ1-1): DVKVTQSSRYLVKRTGEKVFLECVQDMDHENMFWYRQDPGLGLRLIYFSYDVKMKEKGDIPEGYSVSREKKERFSLILESASTNQTSMYLCASRGIGLNAEAFFGQGTRLTVV.

A few counts support this clone. Here the CDR3 reads CASSYSKAGEMETQYF. The CDR3 DNA is TGTGCCAGCAGTTACTCGAAAGCAGGGGAGATGGAGACCCAGTACTTC. This chain connects TRBV6-2 or TRBV6-3 to TRBJ2-5, with D possibly TRBD1 on 6 matching bases. From germline, CDR1 is MNHEY and CDR2 SVGEGT. CDR3 length equals 16 residues. Trimming removed 0 bases from V and 5 bases from J, with 16 bases in between.

This chain joins TRBV6-2 or TRBV6-3 and TRBJ1-1; D remains ambiguous. CDR1 MNHEY and CDR2 SVGEGT come from the germline V gene. Trimming cost V 1 base and J 6 bases, with 12 bases left between them. The CDR3 covers 14 residues. The CDR3 is CASSYYIGGPEAFF. The CDR3 region has the DNA TGTGCCAGCAGTTACTACATAGGAGGCCCTGAAGCTTTCTTT.

The genes are TRBV3-1 (or the pseudogene TRBV3-2) and TRBJ2-7; 8 nucleotides align to TRBD1. Germline V gene sequence: CDR1 LGHDT, CDR2 YNNKEL (reference sequence). There are 15 residues in the CDR3. With V trimmed by 4 bases and J by 2 bases, 7 bases remained unmatched. The CDR3 reads CASSLGQVVTYEQYF. CDR3 coding DNA: TGTGCCAGCAGCCTGGGACAGGTTGTGACCTACGAGCAGTACTTC.

The genes are TRBV6-2 or TRBV6-3 and TRBJ1-1, with D possibly being TRBD1 (5 bases). CDR1 is MNHEY and CDR2 is SVGEGT in the germline V gene. CDR3 size: 15 residues. V lost 5 bases and J lost 3, with 16 bases in between. CDR3 nucleotides: TGTGCCAGCAGTATATCGGGACGGTGGTACACTGAAGCTTTCTTT. Amino acids: CASSISGRWYTEAFF.

This sequence joins TRBV9 and TRBJ2-7; D is tentatively TRBD1 or TRBD2 (5 bases each). V was clipped by 4 bases and J by 3 bases, with 17 bases between them. From germline, CDR1 is SGDLS and CDR2 YYNGEE. The CDR3 covers 15 residues. For the CDR3, the DNA is TGTGCCAGCAGCCCCGGGACCGCTCTATACTACGAGCAGTACTTC. Translated, it gives CASSPGTALYYEQYF.

The chain uses TRBV19 and TRBJ2-2; TRBD1 aligns across 7 bases. With V trimmed by 3 bases and J by 4 bases, 2 bases remained unmatched. Germline-derived CDR1 and CDR2 are LNHDA and SQIVND (reference sequence). CDR3 length: 14 amino acids. The chain's CDR3 is CASSIGTVTGELFF. CDR3 coding DNA: TGTGCCAGTAGTATTGGGACAGTCACCGGGGAGCTGTTTTTT.

The chain uses TRBV7-9 and TRBJ1-4; weak D call: TRBD1 (5 bases). The germline CDR1 and CDR2 sequences are SEHNR and FQNEAQ (reference sequence). CDR3 length: 14 residues. Trimming took off 2 bases at V and 7 bases at J, with 11 bases between the two ends. CDR3 DNA sequence: TGTGCCAGCAGCTTAAAGGGGTCCAGTGAAAAACTGTTTTTT. Amino acid sequence: CASSLKGSSEKLFF. Based on the CDR3 plus reference TRBV7-9 and TRBJ1-4, the full variable domain is DTGVSQNPRHKITKRGQNVTFRCDPISEHNRLYWYRQTLGQGPEFLTYFQNEAQLEKSRLLSDRFSAERPKGSFSTLEIQRTEQGDSAMYLCASSLKGSSEKLFFGSGTQLSVL.

Concerning this clone itself: An end of the junction does not agree with germline; a read error may underlie this. The V call is TRBV24-1, the J call TRBJ2-1; D remains unclear. CDR1 is KGHDR, CDR2 SFDVKD, per germline. CDR3 length equals 11 residues. The DNA for the CDR3 is TGTGCCACCAGCGATTACTATGAGCAGTTCTTC. Its protein product is CATSDYYEQFF.

The J gene is TRBJ1-2, the V gene TRBV27; the match to TRBD1 covers 8 bases. Germline V CDR1 and CDR2: MNHEY, SMNVEV (reference sequence). V lost 6 bases and J lost 2; bases outside the gene matches: 5. The CDR3 is made up of 14 amino acids. The chain's CDR3 is CASSIQGANYGYTF. The CDR3, as DNA: TGTGCCAGCAGCATCCAGGGGGCGAACTATGGCTACACCTTC.

The chain combines TRBV11-2 with TRBJ1-3, with a tentative D call TRBD1 (6 bases). CDR3 length: 16 amino acids. The germline V gene encodes CDR1 SGHAT and CDR2 FQNNGV. With 0 bases removed from V and 2 bases from J, the gap between germline ends came to 11 bases. The CDR3 loop reads CASSLEASGAGNTIYF. As DNA, the CDR3 is TGTGCCAGCAGCTTAGAAGCCTCAGGGGCTGGAAACACCATATATTTT.

The rearrangement uses TRBV2 and TRBJ2-7, with TRBD2 matching 9 bases. Germline CDR1 reads SNHLY; CDR2 reads FYNNEI. The CDR3 contains 15 residues. V lost 7 bases and J lost 9; bases outside the gene matches: 16. CDR3 loop: CASMLAGQGSMVQYF. The DNA of the CDR3 is TGTGCCAGCATGCTAGCGGGGCAGGGTTCGATGGTGCAGTACTTC.

The rearrangement joins TRBV5-1 to TRBJ2-1, with unresolved D. The CDR3 sequence is 13 residues long. V was trimmed by 3 bases and J by 8 bases, leaving 12 bases between them. CDR1 and CDR2 from the germline V gene are SGHRS and YFSETQ. CDR3 sequence reads: CASSSGPSHEQFF. CDR3 bases: TGCGCCAGCAGCTCAGGACCATCCCATGAGCAGTTCTTC. Drawing the rest from reference TRBV5-1 and TRBJ2-1, the complete variable domain is KAGVTQTPRYLIKTRGQQVTLSCSPISGHRSVSWYQQTPGQGLQFLFEYFSETQRNKGNFPGRFSGRQFSNSRSEMNVSTLELGDSALYLCASSSGPSHEQFFGPGTRLTVL.

The chain employs TRBV15 and TRBJ2-7; a possible D gene is TRBD2 (6 bases). Between the trimmed V and J ends, which lost 4 bases and 0 bases, there was a span of 16 bases. Germline CDR1 reads LNHNV; CDR2 reads YYDKDF (reference sequence). The CDR3 is 16 residues long. The DNA of the CDR3 is TGTGCCACCAGCAACTACGAGTCGCGGGGCTCCTACGAGCAGTACTTC. Translated: CATSNYESRGSYEQYF.

The chain recombines TRBV28 with TRBJ2-1, with a tentative D call TRBD2 (5 bases). This CDR3 region has 15 residues. V was cut by 3 bases and J by 0 bases, with 9 bases left in between. Germline V CDR1 and CDR2: MDHEN, SYDVKM. In DNA form, the CDR3 reads TGTGCCAGCAGTTTCTCGGGGTTCTCCTACAATGAGCAGTTCTTC. It yields the protein CASSFSGFSYNEQFF.

The chain employs TRBV5-4 and TRBJ1-2, with D tentatively TRBD1 (5 bases). Between the trimmed V and J ends, which lost 0 bases and 4 bases, there was a span of 10 bases. Germline V gene lookup returns CDR1 SGHNT and CDR2 YYREEE (reference sequence). The CDR3 consists of 14 residues. The CDR3 reads CASSLGGGAYGYTF. The CDR3 DNA reads as TGTGCCAGCAGCTTGGGGGGGGGAGCCTATGGCTACACCTTC.